Below, 32 T cell receptor beta chains from the same sample are listed, as sequenced in a study of blood T cell repertoires in COVID-19. Clones were sequenced by immunoSEQ multiplex PCR, and TCRdb holds only the in-frame ones, with some missing. The table has fewer than 150,000 clones, approximately 80% seen once; the top ten hold roughly 9%. The sample consisted of peripheral blood. The receptors were gathered from a woman older than 75 in a cohort sampled during active or convalescent COVID-19.

The V gene is TRBV7-8, the J gene TRBJ2-7, with a possible D match to TRBD2 (6 bases). The V gene's germline CDR1 is SGHVS and CDR2 FQNEAQ. Deletions cut 2 bases from V and 5 bases from J, with 13 bases between. The CDR3 contains 14 residues. CDR3 loop: CASSLSPGVDEQYV. Here the CDR3 DNA reads TGTGCCAGCAGCTTAAGTCCGGGGGTGGACGAGCAGTACGTC.

The genes are TRBV7-2 and TRBJ1-1; D perhaps matches TRBD1 (5 bases). CDR3 size: 14 residues. Per germline, CDR1 SGHTA and CDR2 FQGNSA. V gave up 1 base and J gave up 5 bases, with 11 bases separating them. The CDR3 region is CASSLGGGGTEAFF. CDR3 in DNA: TGTGCCAGCAGCTTAGGGGGCGGAGGGACTGAAGCTTTCTTT.

This rearrangement joins TRBV5-5 to TRBJ1-1, with 7 bases that match TRBD1. V lost 4 bases, J lost 0 bases, and 9 bases stayed unmatched. Germline-derived CDR1 and CDR2 are SGHKS and YYEKEE (reference sequence). This CDR3 spans 16 amino acids. The CDR3 DNA is TGTGCCAGCAGCGGGACAGTAAGGCACATGAACACTGAAGCTTTCTTT. Translating gives CASSGTVRHMNTEAFF.

This sequence joins TRBV6-2 or TRBV6-3 and TRBJ1-2; 9 bases align to TRBD1. V shed 2 bases, J shed 5 bases, and the junction held 12 bases outside the gene matches. Germline CDR1 reads MNHEY; CDR2 reads SVGEGT. The CDR3 sequence is 17 residues long. Written as DNA, the CDR3 is TGTGCCAGCAGTTACACCAAGGACAGGGGCTTTTCGTATGGCTACACCTTC. Protein sequence: CASSYTKDRGFSYGYTF.

The chain is built from TRBV6-1 and TRBJ1-1; D gene ambiguous. Germline V lookup: CDR1 MNHNS, CDR2 SASEGT. Trimming pared 1 base from V and 5 bases from J, leaving 11 bases between. This CDR3 spans 14 amino acids. The CDR3: CASSEEARWTEAFF. In DNA, the CDR3 is TGTGCCAGCAGTGAAGAGGCCAGGTGGACTGAAGCTTTCTTT.

This sequence joins TRBV4-2 and TRBJ2-3; TRBD2 is a possible D gene (6 bases). CDR1 is LGHNA and CDR2 is YNFKEQ in the germline V gene. The V and J ends lost 1 base and 7 bases respectively, with 12 bases between them. The CDR3 is made up of 14 amino acids. CDR3 sequence (DNA): TGTGCCAGCAGCCAAGCGGAGGGGCGGAATACGCAGTATTTT. Protein: CASSQAEGRNTQYF.

V gene TRBV3-1 (or the pseudogene TRBV3-2) combines with J gene TRBJ2-5; 9 bases line up with TRBD1. This CDR3 region has 16 residues. The ends lost 2 bases at V and 5 bases at J; junction bases unmatched: 9. Per germline, CDR1 LGHDT and CDR2 YNNKEL (reference sequence). The CDR3, as DNA: TGTGCCAGCAGCCAACGAACCGGGACAGGGTGGGAGACCCAGTACTTC. Amino acid sequence: CASSQRTGTGWETQYF.

The J gene is TRBJ2-7, the V gene TRBV5-1; no clear D. CDR1 is SGHRS and CDR2 is YFSETQ in the germline V gene. The ends were cut back, 2 bases at V and 6 bases at J, with 9 bases in the middle. The CDR3 is 12 amino acids. In nucleotides, the CDR3 is TGCGCCAGCAGCTTTGGAGAATTCGAGCAGTACTTC. Translating it yields CASSFGEFEQYF.

The rearrangement uses TRBV6-2 or TRBV6-3 and TRBJ2-1; 7 bases line up with TRBD2. The ends lost 1 base at V and 5 bases at J; junction bases unmatched: 5. The CDR3 runs to 15 residues. The germline V gene encodes CDR1 MNHEY and CDR2 SVGEGT. The CDR3 DNA reads as TGTGCCAGCAGTTACTGGGCAGGGAGGGACAATGAGCAGTTCTTC. Its translation is CASSYWAGRDNEQFF.

The chain uses TRBV7-2 and TRBJ2-5, with 10 bases matching TRBD2. CDR1 is SGHTA and CDR2 is FQGNSA in the germline V gene. The CDR3 is 15 amino acids. After removal of 8 bases from V and 5 bases from J, the junction contained 11 bases not matched to a gene. CDR3 in DNA: TGTGCCAGCTTAAAGGGGGGACTAGCGTGGGAGACCCAGTACTTC. The encoded protein is CASLKGGLAWETQYF.

The V call is TRBV30, the J call TRBJ1-1; perhaps TRBD1 as D (5 bases). From germline, CDR1 is GTSNPN and CDR2 SVGIG (reference sequence). The V end lost 0 bases, the J end lost 7 bases, and 9 bases lay between the germline ends. CDR3 size: 12 residues. This chain's CDR3 is CAWSVRDFEAFF. CDR3 sequence (DNA): TGTGCCTGGAGTGTCAGGGATTTTGAAGCTTTCTTT.

V is TRBV18 and J is TRBJ2-5; 8 positions agree with TRBD1. CDR3 length: 17 residues. Germline V gene data show CDR1 as KGHSH and CDR2 as LQKENI. V was pared by 2 bases and J by 5 bases, with 13 bases of the junction left unmatched. The CDR3 DNA is TGTGCCAGCTCACCAACGAGGGCAGGGGGCGTTCGGGAGACCCAGTACTTC. It codes for CASSPTRAGGVRETQYF.

J is TRBJ1-1 and V is TRBV19; D is perhaps TRBD1 (5 bases). The CDR3 runs 14 residues. The V end lost 6 bases, the J end lost 5 bases, and 16 bases lay between the germline ends. Germline loops: CDR1 LNHDA, CDR2 SQIVND (reference sequence). This chain's CDR3 is CASRPGLATTEAFF. As DNA, the CDR3 is TGTGCCAGTAGACCGGGACTCGCAACTACTGAAGCTTTCTTT.

The gene calls are TRBV6-1 and TRBJ1-4; possibly TRBD1 for D (6 bases). Germline V CDR1 and CDR2: MNHNS, SASEGT. The CDR3 totals 15 residues. With 2 bases removed from V and 3 bases from J, the gap between germline ends came to 10 bases. CDR3 DNA sequence: TGTGCCAGCAGTGAATGGGGGCGGGCTAATGAAAAACTGTTTTTT. Protein product: CASSEWGRANEKLFF.

This sequence joins TRBV7-2 and TRBJ1-4, with D perhaps matching TRBD1 (5 bases). CDR1 is SGHTA, CDR2 FQGNSA, per germline. Trimming removed 3 bases from V and 3 bases from J, with 14 bases in between. The CDR3 has 16 amino acids. The CDR3 DNA is TGTGCCAGCAGCTTTGGGGGAGGGGCCCCTAATGAAAAACTGTTTTTT. Residues: CASSFGGGAPNEKLFF.

The chain couples TRBV12-3 or TRBV12-4 to TRBJ1-1; TRBD1 might be the D (6 bases). Trimming took off 6 bases at V and 5 bases at J, with 13 bases between the two ends. The CDR3 has 13 residues. The CDR3 here is CASSHTDRTEAFF. CDR3 in DNA: TGTGCCAGCAGCCATACAGACAGGACTGAAGCTTTCTTT.

The CDR3 DNA sequence: TGTGCCAGCAGCTTAGAGAGGGTAAAGCAGTACGTC. This gives the protein CASSLERVKQYV. This chain uses TRBV11-2 with TRBJ2-7; a possible D gene is TRBD2 (5 bases). The CDR3 loop spans 12 amino acids. Germline CDR1 reads SGHAT; CDR2 reads FQNNGV. The V and J ends lost 0 bases and 8 bases respectively, with 8 bases between them.

The gene calls are TRBV7-2 and TRBJ1-1; D call uncertain. This CDR3 spans 14 amino acids. Germline V lookup: CDR1 SGHTA, CDR2 FQGNSA. V lost 5 bases and J lost 0, with 10 bases in between. The CDR3 is CASSPPLLNTEAFF. The DNA of the CDR3 is TGTGCCAGCAGCCCCCCACTTTTGAACACTGAAGCTTTCTTT.

The chain joins TRBV24-1 to TRBJ2-3; 7 bases align to TRBD2. Germline assignment: CDR1 KGHDR and CDR2 SFDVKD. The length of the CDR3 is 14 residues. V lost 6 bases, J lost 3 bases, and 5 bases stayed unmatched. The CDR3 loop is CATSLRGGTDTQYF. The CDR3 DNA follows: TGTGCCACCAGTCTGAGGGGAGGGACAGATACGCAGTATTTT.

The chain carries TRBV11-2 and TRBJ1-5; TRBD1 is a possible D gene (6 bases). The CDR3 contains 17 residues. V was trimmed by 4 bases and J by 3 bases, leaving 19 bases between them. Germline V gene data show CDR1 as SGHAT and CDR2 as FQNNGV. In DNA form, the CDR3 reads TGTGCCAGCAGCTCTAAAGACCAGGACAGCTACAATCAGCCCCAGCATTTT. Its translation is CASSSKDQDSYNQPQHF.

The gene calls are TRBV2 and TRBJ1-5, with 10 bases lining up with TRBD1. V gave up 6 bases and J gave up 6 bases; unmatched junction bases: 8. Germline V gene sequence: CDR1 SNHLY, CDR2 FYNNEI. The CDR3 loop spans 15 amino acids. In nucleotides, the CDR3 is TGTGCCAGCAGGCCCGGGACAGGGGTAGGTCAGCCCCAGCATTTT. Protein: CASRPGTGVGQPQHF.

The J gene is TRBJ2-7, the V gene TRBV12-2; TRBD2, as called in the table, went unchecked against the DNA. TRBV12-2 is described as a pseudogene. CDR3 length equals 11 residues. CDR3 sequence: CASRTHYEQYF. CDR3 coding DNA: TGTGCAAGTCGCACTCACTACGAGCAGTACTTC.

The V gene is TRBV5-4, the J gene TRBJ1-1; possible D gene TRBD1, 5 bases. The length of the CDR3 is 15 residues. V shed 5 bases and J shed 4 bases, with 18 bases lying between them. Germline V gene lookup returns CDR1 SGHNT and CDR2 YYREEE (reference sequence). CDR3 in DNA: TGTGCCAGCAGACGCCCGGGGGGATCTATCACTGAAGCTTTCTTT. This sequence encodes CASRRPGGSITEAFF.

This sequence joins TRBV6-2 or TRBV6-3 and TRBJ1-3, with D unclear. The CDR3 is 15 amino acids. V was clipped by 4 bases and J by 0 bases, with 10 bases between them. Germline CDR1 is MNHEY and CDR2 is SVGEGT. The chain's CDR3 is CASSSIQDSGNTIYF. The CDR3 DNA follows: TGTGCCAGCAGTTCGATACAAGACTCTGGAAACACCATATATTTT.

The chain couples TRBV29-1 to TRBJ1-4; 9 positions match TRBD1. CDR3 length equals 14 residues. The junction had 3 bases not matched to a gene; V was cut back by 1 base and J by 6 bases. The germline V gene encodes CDR1 SQVTM and CDR2 ANQGSEA. The CDR3 sequence is CSVEGGQGYEKLFF. Here the CDR3 DNA reads TGCAGCGTTGAAGGAGGACAGGGGTATGAAAAACTGTTTTTT. Complete variable domain (other parts from reference TRBV29-1 and TRBJ1-4): SAVISQKPSRDICQRGTSLTIQCQVDSQVTMMFWYRQQPGQSLTLIATANQGSEATYESGFVIDKFPISRPNLTFSTLTVSNMSPEDSSIYLCSVEGGQGYEKLFFGSGTQLSVL.

The V and J genes are TRBV27 and TRBJ2-3; 10 bases are a match to TRBD2. The CDR3 consists of 17 residues. CDR1 is MNHEY and CDR2 is SMNVEV in the germline V gene (reference sequence). V lost 5 bases to trimming and J lost 5 bases; unmatched junction nucleotides: 13. DNA of the CDR3: TGTGCCAGCAGTCTCCTTGTCAGCGGGGGGGCCGGAGATACGCAGTATTTT. It specifies CASSLLVSGGAGDTQYF.

The CDR3: CASSFLGGAPGYTF. In nucleotides, the CDR3 is TGTGCCAGCAGCTTTTTAGGGGGCGCGCCTGGCTACACCTTC. The chain combines TRBV7-2 with TRBJ1-2, with TRBD1 matching over 7 bases. CDR3 length equals 14 residues. Trimming cost V 3 bases and J 7 bases; bases outside gene matches: 8. Germline V gives CDR1 SGHTA, CDR2 FQGNSA.

This sequence joins TRBV5-1 and TRBJ1-4; weak D call: TRBD1 (5 bases). Germline-derived CDR1 and CDR2 are SGHRS and YFSETQ. V lost 0 bases and J 4 bases, leaving 13 bases between the germline ends. There are 16 residues in the CDR3. The CDR3 loop reads CASSLAGPGINEKLFF. The CDR3 DNA reads TGCGCCAGCAGCTTGGCAGGGCCAGGAATTAATGAAAAACTGTTTTTT.

This clone was found a few times. This chain joins TRBV19 and TRBJ1-6; unclear D gene. CDR1 is LNHDA and CDR2 is SQIVND in the germline V gene (reference sequence). Trimming left V 5 bases short and J 0 bases short, with 8 bases between. CDR3 length equals 15 residues. The CDR3 loop is CASSDRSSYNSPLHF. The CDR3 region has the DNA TGTGCCAGTAGTGACCGGAGCTCCTATAATTCACCCCTCCACTTT.

The gene calls are TRBV7-8 and TRBJ1-5, with 8 bases aligning to TRBD1. J lost 7 bases, V lost 2 bases, and 1 base had no gene match. The CDR3 spans 13 residues. The germline V gene encodes CDR1 SGHVS and CDR2 FQNEAQ. Here the CDR3 reads CASSLTGGQPQHF. The CDR3 bases are TGTGCCAGCAGCTTAACAGGGGGACAGCCCCAGCATTTT. Based on the CDR3 plus reference TRBV7-8 and TRBJ1-5, the full variable domain is GAGVSQSPRYKVAKRGQDVALRCDPISGHVSLFWYQQALGQGPEFLTYFQNEAQLDKSGLPSDRFFAERPEGSVSTLKIQRTQQEDSAVYLCASSLTGGQPQHFGDGTRLSIL.

The V call is TRBV19, the J call TRBJ1-2; D is possibly TRBD1 (5 bases). Germline V gene sequence: CDR1 LNHDA, CDR2 SQIVND (reference sequence). The CDR3 loop spans 12 amino acids. V was trimmed by 3 bases and J by 4 bases, leaving 6 bases between them. The CDR3 DNA is TGTGCCAGTAGTATGGGGCCCTATGGCTACACCTTC. Translating gives CASSMGPYGYTF.

The DNA of the CDR3 is TGTGCCAGCAGTTCCAAAAGGACAGGGGCCGGGGAGCTGTTTTTT. This encodes CASSSKRTGAGELFF. The genes are TRBV28 and TRBJ2-2; 9 nucleotides align to TRBD1. The CDR3 is 15 residues long. V gave up 4 bases and J gave up 6 bases; unmatched junction bases: 6. CDR1 and CDR2 from the germline V gene are MDHEN and SYDVKM. Full variable domain (missing parts from reference TRBV28 and TRBJ2-2): DVKVTQSSRYLVKRTGEKVFLECVQDMDHENMFWYRQDPGLGLRLIYFSYDVKMKEKGDIPEGYSVSREKKERFSLILESASTNQTSMYLCASSSKRTGAGELFFGEGSRLTVL.